Following are 5 T cell receptor beta chains from one sample sequenced in a study of cytomegalovirus exposure and HLA in healthy donors. The PCR employed 60 Vbeta primers together with 13 Jbeta primers. Produced via immunoSEQ multiplex PCR; TCRdb's table is partial and in-frame only. The table shows 150,000 or so clones, with 65% to 90% occurring only once. The specimen sequenced was PBMCs. These receptors all stem from a man between 50 and 59 years old in good health and CMV-seropositive.

The chain carries TRBV2 and TRBJ1-5, with D possibly matching TRBD1 (6 bases). CDR1 is SNHLY, CDR2 FYNNEI, per germline. Deletions cut 4 bases from V and 3 bases from J, with 10 bases between. This CDR3 spans 14 amino acids. The CDR3 spells CASSGGQYNQPQHF. As DNA, the CDR3 is TGTGCCAGCAGTGGTGGACAGTACAATCAGCCCCAGCATTTT.

The genes are TRBV1 and TRBJ1-2. TRBV1 is a pseudogene locus. The CDR3 has 13 amino acids. CDR3 coding DNA: TGCACCAGCAGCCAAGACGGAGGCTATGGCTACACCTTC. This translates into CTSSQDGGYGYTF.

The CDR3 nucleotides are TGTGCCGGAAAGGCGGGGTCCGGGGAGCTGTTTTTT. Protein product: CAGKAGSGELFF. The chain carries TRBV6-5 and TRBJ2-2, with D perhaps TRBD2 (6 bases). The CDR3 covers 12 residues. Germline CDR1 reads MNHEY; CDR2 reads SVGAGI. V was shortened by 11 bases and J by 6 bases, with 13 bases between the two germline ends.

The gene calls are TRBV9 and TRBJ2-1, with no clear D. CDR3 size: 14 residues. V lost 0 bases to trimming and J lost 4 bases, with 8 bases between them. In germline, CDR1 is SGDLS, CDR2 YYNGEE. CDR3 coding DNA: TGTGCCAGCAGCGTAGGTGCGCTATACAATGAGCAGTTCTTC. Translation gives CASSVGALYNEQFF.

This sequence joins TRBV6-5 and TRBJ1-2, with 8 positions matching TRBD1. From germline, CDR1 is MNHEY and CDR2 SVGAGI. CDR3 length: 13 residues. V lost 10 bases, J lost 1 base, and 5 bases stayed unmatched. This CDR3 reads CATSGGSNYGYTF. The CDR3 DNA reads as TGTGCCACCTCAGGGGGCAGTAACTATGGCTACACCTTC.